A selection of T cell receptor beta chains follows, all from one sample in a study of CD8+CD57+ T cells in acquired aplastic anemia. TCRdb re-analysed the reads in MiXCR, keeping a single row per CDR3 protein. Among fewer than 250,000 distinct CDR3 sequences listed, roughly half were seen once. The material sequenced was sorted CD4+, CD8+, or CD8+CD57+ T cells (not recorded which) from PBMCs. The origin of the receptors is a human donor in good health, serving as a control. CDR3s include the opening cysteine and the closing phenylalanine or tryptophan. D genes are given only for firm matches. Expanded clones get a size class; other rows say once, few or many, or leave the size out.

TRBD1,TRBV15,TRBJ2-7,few,TGTGCCACCAGCACCGGGACAGGGACATCTTACGAGCAGTACTTC,CATSTGTGTSYEQYF
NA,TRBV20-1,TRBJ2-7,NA,TGCAGTGCTAGAGAGACGGGTGGGCCCTACGAGCAGTACTTC,CSARETGGPYEQYF
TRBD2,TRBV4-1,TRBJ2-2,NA,TGCGCCAGCAGCCGAGAGAGGGGCGGGGGATACAATGAGCAGTTTTTT,CASSRERGGGYNEQFF
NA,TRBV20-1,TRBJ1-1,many,TGCAGTGCCCCCATCTCGGGTGTAAGAGCGAACACTGAAGCTTTCTTT,CSAPISGVRANTEAFF
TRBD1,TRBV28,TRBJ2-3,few,TGTGCCAGCAGCTCAACCCCCCGCTTCCGGGACAGGGTAGAGGACACAGATACGCAGTATTTT,CASSSTPRFRDRVEDTDTQYF
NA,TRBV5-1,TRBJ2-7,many,TGCGCCAGCAGCTTGGGTCCAGTTTCCTACGAGCAGTACTTC,CASSLGPVSYEQYF
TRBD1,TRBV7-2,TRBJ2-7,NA,TGTGCCAGCAGCTTATTCGGCGGGACAGGGGTCTCCTACGAGCAGTACTTC,CASSLFGGTGVSYEQYF
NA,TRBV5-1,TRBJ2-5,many,TGCGCCAGCAGCTTGAAGCCAGGGTCCGAAGAGACCCAGTACTTC,CASSLKPGSEETQYF
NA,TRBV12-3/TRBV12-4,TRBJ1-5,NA,TGTGCCAGCAGCCCACAGGCAGGGTACAATCAGCCCCAGCATTTT,CASSPQAGYNQPQHF
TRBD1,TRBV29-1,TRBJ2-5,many,TGCAGCGTTGCCTGGGACAGGCCGAGAGAGACCCAGTACTTC,CSVAWDRPRETQYF
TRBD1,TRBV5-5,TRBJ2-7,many,TGTGCCAGCAGCTCCTGGGACAGGGGCTACGAGCAGTACTTC,CASSSWDRGYEQYF
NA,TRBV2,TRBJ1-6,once,TGTGCCAGCAGCCGGATGGGGCCCTCGGAATCCCTCCACTTT,CASSRMGPSESLHF
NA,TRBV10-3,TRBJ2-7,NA,TGTGCCACCAGTGATCCGACATCTGAGCAGTACTTC,CATSDPTSEQYF
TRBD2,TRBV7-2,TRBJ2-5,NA,TGTGCCAGCAGCCCGGGGACTAGCAAAACCCAGTACTTC,CASSPGTSKTQYF
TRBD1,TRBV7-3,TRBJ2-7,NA,TGTGCCAGCAGCTCACAGGGGAATAACTACGAGCAGTACTTC,CASSSQGNNYEQYF
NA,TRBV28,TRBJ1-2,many,TGTGCCAGCAGCCCACAGGTGCCCTATGGCTACACCTTC,CASSPQVPYGYTF
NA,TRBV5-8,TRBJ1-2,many,TGTGCCAGCAGCTTACCCCCACTTGGGCAGGGCTATGGCTACACCTTC,CASSLPPLGQGYGYTF
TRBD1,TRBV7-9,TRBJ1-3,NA,TGTGCCAGCAGCTTTTCGACAGGGATAAGCTCTGGAAACACCATATATTTT,CASSFSTGISSGNTIYF
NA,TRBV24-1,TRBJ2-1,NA,TGTGCCACCAGTGATATCGGGGGAGTTAGCTCCTACAATGAGCAGTTCTTC,CATSDIGGVSSYNEQFF
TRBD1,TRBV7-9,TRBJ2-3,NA,TGTGCCAGCAGCCACAGGGACAGGGTGATAACAGATACACAGTATTTT,CASSHRDRVITDTQYF
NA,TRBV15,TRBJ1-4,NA,TGTGCCACCAGCAGGGCGCGAGGCACGTGGAATGAAAAACTGTTTTTT,CATSRARGTWNEKLFF
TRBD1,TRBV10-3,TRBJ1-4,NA,TGTGCCATCAGTGACTCGACAGGGGACGAAAAACTGTTTTTT,CAISDSTGDEKLFF